These T cell receptor beta chains were read from a single sample in a study of shared clonotypes between healthy human individuals. Only in-frame clones appear in the TCRdb table, and some are missing; sequencing was by immunoSEQ multiplex PCR. The table lists about 580,000 clones, about 98% of them singletons. Sequencing used naive CD8+ T cells sorted from blood. The source of these receptors is a young man in good health. The conserved cysteine and the conserved F or W are not part of the CDR3 here.

v_call	j_call	cdr3_length	cdr3_aa
TRBV5-4	TRBJ2-1	18	ASSSKITGLAGNSYNEQF
TRBV18	TRBJ2-7	13	ASSPQTSGTYEQY
TRBV6-5	TRBJ2-2	10	ASSWKAGELF
TRBV29-1	TRBJ1-1	10	SVEGRSTEAF
TRBV28	TRBJ1-1	15	ASSPPLMTGESTEAF
TRBV5-5	TRBJ2-7	12	ASSLEGVSYEQY
TRBV7-8	TRBJ1-5	13	ASSSKTGPKQPQH
TRBV29-1	TRBJ2-1	12	SVEEGRFYNEQF
TRBV7-2	TRBJ2-1	14	ASSIMQREFDNEQF
TRBV5-1	TRBJ1-1	12	ASSFWRAQDEAF
TRBV4-3	TRBJ1-2	12	ASSQDAKNYGYT
TRBV7-6	TRBJ2-5	12	ASSSQGRLETQY
TRBV13	TRBJ2-1	15	ASSLFPTGDGGNEQF
TRBV20-1	TRBJ1-1	9	SARDQGVAF
TRBV5-4	TRBJ2-7	11	ASSPGGAYEQY
TRBV9	TRBJ2-3	15	ASSVDELGTGADTQY